The next 4 T cell receptor beta chains were all read from a single sample in a study of response to subunit inactivated influenza vaccine. TCRdb ran MiXCR on the RT-PCR reads and lists one entry per CDR3 protein. The top ten clones hold 11% of a sample with around 650,000 distinct CDR3 sequences, approximately 14% of them seen once. The source material was PBMCs from blood, sampled roughly 12 days after vaccination. The source is a man aged 50-59 years who received an inactivated influenza vaccine.

This clonotype was counted a few times. This chain uses TRBV5-6 with TRBJ2-3; D is ambiguous. Germline assignment: CDR1 SGHDT and CDR2 YYEEEE. Trimming removed 6 bases at V and 2 bases at J, with 19 bases between. CDR3 length equals 16 residues. The CDR3 reads CASTSPAVNATDTQYF. CDR3 DNA: TGTGCCAGCACCTCCCCGGCGGTTAACGCCACAGATACGCAGTATTTT.

The chain joins TRBV7-9 to TRBJ2-6, with TRBD2 as a possible D gene (6 bases). Germline V gene lookup returns CDR1 SEHNR and CDR2 FQNEAQ (reference sequence). The CDR3 length is 16 residues. The V end was cut by 3 bases, the J end by 4 bases, with 13 bases between. The CDR3, as DNA: TGTGCCAGCAGCTTGGAGGGGTTCGTGGGGGCCAACGTCCTGACTTTC. It yields the protein CASSLEGFVGANVLTF.

The chain combines TRBV20-1 with TRBJ1-5; 7 bases are shared with TRBD1. The trim removed 6 bases at V and 3 bases at J, leaving 8 bases unmatched. This CDR3 region has 14 residues. The germline V gene encodes CDR1 DFQATT and CDR2 SNEGSKA (reference sequence). The CDR3 region is CSAPRQGHNQPQHF. CDR3 DNA: TGCAGTGCACCTAGACAGGGCCACAATCAGCCCCAGCATTTT.

The V call is TRBV15, the J call TRBJ2-7; TRBD1 aligns across 8 bases. The V and J ends lost 2 bases and 6 bases, in that order; junction bases with no gene match: 12. The germline CDR1 and CDR2 sequences are LNHNV and YYDKDF (reference sequence). CDR3 length equals 16 residues. This CDR3 reads CATSRPGLQGASEQYF. DNA for the CDR3: TGTGCCACCAGCAGACCCGGTCTCCAGGGGGCCTCCGAGCAGTACTTC.